This TCR beta chain was documented in a study of cytomegalovirus exposure and HLA in healthy donors (dated by TCRdb to about 2017). For context, the study as a whole: According to an earlier analysis of several hundred of the donors, some 170 million T cells yielded over 90 million unique TCR beta sequences and around 300 Gb of sequence data. Roughly 300 gigabases of sequencing data and roughly 81 million unique TCR sequences made up an early release that covered several hundred HLA-typed donors. Among the roughly 400 genotyped donors, under 90% belonged to the genetic ancestry cluster associated with self-reported Caucasian donors. The study aimed to test whether signatures of past pathogen exposure could be identified by cataloging public T cell receptors. Using immunosequencing, the study profiled T cell repertoires from some 670 subjects and related those repertoires to cytomegalovirus serostatus. Besides the first cohort of more than 650 subjects, a separate validation cohort made up of about 120 different subjects was used. The study combined high-throughput TCR immunosequencing, statistical association of individual TCRs with disease status, and machine learning to predict cytomegalovirus infection status. A later analysis re-analyzed previously published TCR beta repertoires from hundreds of donors and added high-resolution HLA genotyping to study TCR occurrence patterns. In the later analysis, no new phenotypic data were used to find candidate immune exposures; instead, reliance was placed on TCR beta sequences and their occurrence across donors. An earlier analysis of 587 of the donors used high-throughput TCR beta sequencing to judge whether each TCR beta V gene segment behaved as functional or pseudogenic. Donor age, sex, ethnicity and CMV serostatus were compiled together with the repertoire data. In a later genetic analysis, genome-wide SNP genotypes for about 55% of the 666 donors were used, and that subset was treated as a discovery cohort. All discovery cohort repertoires had been generated on a single sequencing platform. HLA typing included class I and class II loci at four-digit resolution. The number of donors typed differed by locus, with about 629-640 for A, B, C, DRB1 and DQB1, roughly 550 for DQA1, some 570 for DPA1, and some 470 for DPB1. Because of strong linkage in the cohort, five DR-DQ haplotypes were treated as single units for association and clustering. On average, 235,054 unique TCR beta nucleotide sequences were sequenced per donor among roughly 430 genotyped donors of the cohort, with about 17% of those sequences being non-productive.

As concerns this clone: There is no known antigen for this receptor.

The cohort consisted of 666 healthy bone marrow donors. At the time of sampling, every cohort member was nominally healthy, though immune exposures that went unrecorded were likely present. The donor tested CMV seronegative, placing the donor among the roughly 400 seronegative members of the cohort. Every donor gave a peripheral blood sample, and the peripheral blood mononuclear cells from that sample were used for TCR beta sequencing. Genomic DNA extraction from the blood cell samples was performed with the Qiagen DNeasy Blood Extraction Kit. Paper-wide results and their limitations: Compared with the approximately 670-donor mean, donors in an Asian-associated ancestry cluster had fewer N-insertions in productive TCRs, according to a later genetic analysis. Across donors, most TCR sequences were observed very rarely, whereas some public TCRs were present in many individuals. Presence/absence analyses assumed roughly uniform sequencing depth across donors, an assumption that may not hold. The earlier analysis of a few hundred of the donors excluded approximately 15 rarely observed V segments, including chromosome 9 orphons, because counts were too low. HLA typing was unavailable for some donors at each locus, so association tests used only the typed subset. An earlier analysis of some 590 of the donors showed that most TCR beta V segments appeared in productive rearrangements either about 87% or about 30% of the time, which broadly matched IMGT annotations. A later analysis found that TCR association rates varied across HLA loci, with DRB1 alleles showing the most associated TCRs and HLA-C alleles the fewest. The study listed 150 to 200 TCR beta chains as associated with cytomegalovirus. The sequencing pipeline was judged likely to have produced a cluster of highly shared sequence variants as a technical artifact. For the cohort, immune exposure information was limited to CMV serostatus. Some IMGT-functional V segments, including TRBV6-2 and TRBV6-3, could not be told apart with the 87-base-pair reads, so those segments were excluded. Linkage disequilibrium might explain the correlated functional status among segregating V segments, but an unknown experimental factor could not be ruled out. At a false discovery rate of 0.05, a later analysis linked approximately 18,000 TCR beta sequences to specific HLA alleles. Several of the top co-occurrence clusters appeared to be linked to parvovirus B19, influenza, CMV and Epstein-Barr virus, according to a later analysis. The cohort was sequenced for TCR beta chains only, and without alpha or paired-chain data the features that could be detected were limited. A further reported finding was that TCR beta sequences accurately predicted the HLA-A and HLA-B alleles for most subjects in the first cohort. Compared with equally common non-associated chains, HLA-associated TCR beta chains in a later analysis were more clonally expanded and had lower generation probabilities. When HLA alleles, especially DR and DQ, strongly co-occurred, TCR associations were difficult to assign to individual alleles. According to the authors, the approach could potentially be generalized to other disease states and immunological phenotypes. In both the original and validation cohorts, the classifier was reported to diagnose cytomegalovirus status with high specificity and sensitivity. A later genetic analysis associated a missense DCLRE1C variant with V-gene and J-gene trimming of TCR beta chains, and an independent cohort replicated the association. In vitro tests confirmed that a few of the cytomegalovirus-associated TCR beta chains recognize cytomegalovirus antigens. A later analysis found that most CMV-associated TCR beta chains appeared HLA-restricted, with HLA associations seemingly driven largely by CMV exposure.

Receptors were amplified or captured by the immunoSEQ multiplex PCR assay. For the multiplex PCR, a mixture combining 60 forward primers for TCR Vbeta segments and 13 reverse primers for TCR Jbeta segments was used. A multiplex PCR assay on genomic DNA amplified the CDR3 region of rearranged TCR beta genes. The amplified TCR beta libraries were sequenced on the Illumina HiSeq System as 87-base-pair reads. The authors' analysis ran thus. A later analysis counted some 74 million unique TCR beta chains across the roughly 700 repertoires, and about 10 million of these chains were shared by at least two donors. Raw reads were error-corrected and collapsed into unique sequences by a nearest-neighbor algorithm in which closely related sequences were merged to remove PCR and sequencing errors. CDR3 sequences were aligned to IMGT reference sequences to assign V, D and J gene segments. For a sequence to be retained, at least a six-nucleotide match to both a V gene segment and a J gene segment was required. Rearrangements were called productive when the CDR3 lacked stop codons and stayed in frame with V and J; all others were non-productive. Following IMGT convention, CDR3 was defined as the stretch from the second conserved V-encoded cysteine to the conserved J-encoded phenylalanine. In an earlier analysis of around 640 of the donors, sequences lacking an unambiguous match to a single V gene segment were excluded. An earlier analysis of under 750 of the donors called V segments functional above 56.7% productive rearrangements and segregating when the between-donor standard deviation exceeded 5%. A statistical classification framework was developed to diagnose cytomegalovirus status using the catalog of TCR beta chain sequences. In a later analysis, TCR nucleotide sequences were compared against IMGT/GENE-DB human TR gene sequences so that V and J genes could be assigned. The TCRdist pipeline was used in a later analysis to assign CDR3 sequences and most-parsimonious VDJ recombination scenarios. In a later analysis, each TCR beta chain was defined by its CDR3 amino acid sequence together with its V-gene family, and reads lacking a unique V-gene family were excluded. To address suspected cross-contamination and a sequencing artifact, a later analysis removed roughly 640 highly shared, low-generation-probability nucleotide sequences. In a later analysis, a clonal expansion index was calculated for each public chain from normalized within-repertoire ranks of inferred template counts. In a later analysis, generation probabilities were computed using a VDJ recombination model fitted to out-of-frame rearrangements, and the results were checked against IGoR. Hypergeometric tests were used in a later analysis to score TCR-TCR, TCR-HLA and TCR-CMV co-occurrence, with a repertoire-size bias correction applied to the TCR pairs. False discovery rates were estimated in a later analysis by permuting HLA or CMV assignments 20 times. A later analysis grouped co-occurring TCRs with DBSCAN, adding TCRdist sequence similarity when clustering within HLA-allele-positive subsets. Co-occurrence clustering excluded repertoires with fewer than 30,000 or more than 120,000 public chains, plus five with anomalous nucleotide sharing. TCRdb retrieved this table from immuneACCESS and kept in-frame rearrangements only. Not all clones are present; in checked studies, unresolved V genes account for under half, and no reason is known for the remainder. V, J and clone size were drawn from that table, and D and trimming were deduced from the DNA. The sample table on file contains around 45,000 clones. Around 1.8% of the sample is taken by the ten largest.

The CDR3 numbers 14 residues from cysteine through phenylalanine. Of all the DNA, just the CDR3 is kept, 42 bases in frame from base 1. Trimming leaves V shorter by 4 bases and J shorter by 4 bases, with the junction holding 7 bases beyond the gene matches. The CDR1 and CDR2 encoded by the germline V gene are SGDLS and YYNGEE. The rearrangement joined TRBV9 to TRBJ1-2; TRBD1 fits 7 bases in the junction. The receptor comes from a woman younger than 45 in good health and CMV-seronegative. Sequencing was carried out using PBMCs. The nucleotide sequence is TGTGCCAGCAGCCCTCGGGACAGACGCTATGGCTACACCTTC. Translated, it gives CASSPRDRRYGYTF.